Below, 32 T cell receptor beta chains from the same sample are listed, as sequenced in a study of PD-L1 blockade in urothelial cancer. Measured with immunoSEQ multiplex PCR; TCRdb has only the in-frame clones, and not every one. The sample carries over 75,000 clones, 70% to 90% recorded once. The time point: pretreatment peripheral blood. Source: PBMCs, taken around atezolizumab (anti-PD-L1) treatment. All receptors derive from an elderly woman with urothelial cancer.

The chain joins TRBV5-1 to TRBJ2-4, with 7 bases aligning to TRBD2. This CDR3 comprises 15 residues. With V trimmed by 0 bases and J by 8 bases, 8 bases remained unmatched. Germline values: CDR1 SGHRS, CDR2 YFSETQ. CDR3 DNA sequence: TGCGCCAGCAGCTTGGGGGGGGGACGGGTGGACATTCAGTACTTC. Protein sequence: CASSLGGGRVDIQYF.

The chain recombines TRBV6-5 with TRBJ1-1; unclear D gene. CDR1 and CDR2 from the germline V gene are MNHEY and SVGAGI. The V end was cut by 2 bases, the J end by 0 bases, with 7 bases between. The CDR3 is 14 residues long. CDR3 sequence: CASSYSLVNTEAFF. The CDR3, as DNA: TGTGCCAGCAGTTACAGCTTGGTGAACACTGAAGCTTTCTTT.

The chain joins TRBV5-5 to TRBJ2-7; D might be TRBD2 (7 bases). This CDR3 comprises 15 residues. Germline V gene data show CDR1 as SGHKS and CDR2 as YYEKEE (reference sequence). The V and J ends lost 0 bases and 5 bases respectively, with 15 bases between them. The CDR3 sequence is CASSLVGGLENEQYF. The DNA of the CDR3 is TGTGCCAGCAGCTTGGTCGGGGGGCTGGAGAACGAGCAGTACTTC.

This chain uses TRBV18 with TRBJ2-7; 9 bases are a match to TRBD2. In germline, CDR1 is KGHSH, CDR2 LQKENI. The V and J ends lost 5 bases and 2 bases, in that order; junction bases with no gene match: 7. The CDR3 spans 15 residues. Here the CDR3 reads CASSIRASGTYEQYF. Here the CDR3 DNA reads TGTGCCAGCTCAATAAGAGCTAGCGGGACCTACGAGCAGTACTTC. Complete variable domain (other parts from reference TRBV18 and TRBJ2-7): NAGVMQNPRHLVRRRGQEARLRCSPMKGHSHVYWYRQLPEEGLKFMVYLQKENIIDESGMPKERFSAEFPKEGPSILRIQQVVRGDSAAYFCASSIRASGTYEQYFGPGTRLTVT.

The chain recombines TRBV7-2 with TRBJ2-7, with 10 bases that match TRBD2. Germline V CDR1 and CDR2: SGHTA, FQGNSA. There are 16 residues in the CDR3. Germline trimming cut 1 base from V and 7 bases from J; bases unmatched to any gene: 10. The CDR3 region is CASSLGSLAGGREQYF. In DNA, the CDR3 is TGTGCCAGCAGCTTAGGAAGCTTAGCGGGAGGTCGGGAGCAGTACTTC.

This sequence joins TRBV15 and TRBJ2-2, with 9 bases lining up with TRBD2. The ends lost 3 bases at V and 1 base at J; junction bases unmatched: 3. CDR1 is LNHNV and CDR2 is YYDKDF in the germline V gene (reference sequence). The CDR3 consists of 16 residues. CDR3 nucleotides: TGTGCCACCAGCAGGGAGACTAGCGGGAACACCGGGGAGCTGTTTTTT. Its protein is CATSRETSGNTGELFF.

The table lists this clone with a count of one. The rearrangement links TRBV7-3 to TRBJ2-1; 9 nucleotides align to TRBD1. V was pared by 4 bases and J by 9 bases, with 7 bases of the junction left unmatched. The CDR3 totals 14 residues. CDR1 and CDR2 (germline): SGHTA, FQGTGA. The CDR3, as DNA: TGTGCCAGCAGCTCCGGGACAGGGACGGCTGAGCAGTTCTTC. Translated: CASSSGTGTAEQFF.

The sample holds one count of this clone. The chain combines TRBV6-1 with TRBJ2-1; TRBD1 matches 8 bases. Looked up from germline, CDR1 is MNHNS and CDR2 is SASEGT. Trimming at V came to 3 bases and at J to 11 bases, leaving 6 bases not matched to a gene. This CDR3 contains 13 residues. CDR3 protein: CASSDLDRGKQFF. As DNA, the CDR3 is TGTGCCAGCAGTGATTTAGACAGGGGAAAGCAGTTCTTC.

This clone was seen a few times. The chain links TRBV4-1 to TRBJ2-2; D not resolved. Germline V gene lookup returns CDR1 MGHRA and CDR2 YSYEKL. This CDR3 has 15 amino acids. V was trimmed by 0 bases and J by 6 bases, leaving 11 bases between them. For the CDR3, the DNA is TGCGCCAGCAGCCAAGAAATGGCGGTGGCCGGGGAGCTGTTTTTT. Encoded protein: CASSQEMAVAGELFF.

The chain is built from TRBV19 and TRBJ2-2, with 8 bases that match TRBD2. CDR3 length: 15 amino acids. V was clipped by 5 bases and J by 4 bases; unmatched bases: 6. CDR1 is LNHDA, CDR2 SQIVND, per germline (reference sequence). The CDR3 region has the DNA TGTGCCAGTAGTCTCAGGGCGGGGGGCACCGGGGAGCTGTTTTTT. Translated: CASSLRAGGTGELFF.

This clone was found once. The V and J genes are TRBV7-2 and TRBJ2-1, with 8 bases that match TRBD2. In germline, CDR1 is SGHTA, CDR2 FQGNSA. J gave up 6 bases and V 2 bases, and 6 bases lay outside the gene matches. The CDR3 contains 15 residues. The CDR3 DNA reads TGTGCCAGCAGCTTAACGGGAAGCGGGAGCAATGAGCAGTTCTTC. This encodes CASSLTGSGSNEQFF.

The chain carries TRBV27 and TRBJ1-5; D possibly corresponds to TRBD1 (5 bases). Per germline, CDR1 MNHEY and CDR2 SMNVEV (reference sequence). Trimming took 2 bases from V and 4 from J, leaving 12 bases between them. The CDR3 spans 15 residues. CDR3 amino acids: CASSLQGPSNQPQHF. CDR3 nucleotides: TGTGCCAGCAGTTTACAGGGTCCTAGTAATCAGCCCCAGCATTTT.

The table lists this clone with a count of one. V gene TRBV27 combines with J gene TRBJ1-1; unclear D gene. Germline values: CDR1 MNHEY, CDR2 SMNVEV (reference sequence). The V gene lost 6 bases and the J gene lost 5 bases, with 19 bases spanning the gap. This CDR3 has 15 amino acids. CDR3: CASSPDIEVRTEAFF. CDR3 sequence (DNA): TGTGCCAGCAGCCCAGATATCGAGGTGAGGACTGAAGCTTTCTTT.

The chain is built from TRBV7-9 and TRBJ1-5; possibly TRBD1 for D (6 bases). The CDR3 has 13 amino acids. V lost 5 bases, J lost 4 bases, and 9 bases lay in between. Looked up from germline, CDR1 is SEHNR and CDR2 is FQNEAQ (reference sequence). CDR3 protein: CASSAQGNQPQHF. CDR3 sequence (DNA): TGTGCCAGCAGCGCCCAGGGGAATCAGCCCCAGCATTTT. Combining the CDR3 with reference TRBV7-9 and TRBJ1-5 gives the whole variable domain DTGVSQNPRHKITKRGQNVTFRCDPISEHNRLYWYRQTLGQGPEFLTYFQNEAQLEKSRLLSDRFSAERPKGSFSTLEIQRTEQGDSAMYLCASSAQGNQPQHFGDGTRLSIL.

This chain links TRBV10-3 with TRBJ1-4; unclear D gene. V was cut by 2 bases and J by 3 bases, with 10 bases left in between. CDR3 length equals 15 residues. Germline V lookup: CDR1 ENHRY, CDR2 SYGVKD. The CDR3 region has the DNA TGTGCCATCAGTGAGGGCGGCCCCTCTAATGAAAAACTGTTTTTT. Protein: CAISEGGPSNEKLFF.

The chain couples TRBV7-9 to TRBJ1-3; TRBD1 aligns across 9 bases. In germline, CDR1 is SEHNR, CDR2 FQNEAQ (reference sequence). The V segment lost 10 bases and the J segment 3 bases; nucleotides outside the gene matches: 7. There are 14 residues in the CDR3. The CDR3 here is CATPQGAGGNTIYF. CDR3 nucleotide sequence: TGTGCCACACCACAGGGGGCGGGTGGAAACACCATATATTTT.

The V and J genes are TRBV5-1 and TRBJ2-4; D is perhaps TRBD1 (5 bases). The CDR3 covers 14 residues. CDR1 is SGHRS and CDR2 is YFSETQ in the germline V gene. V lost 4 bases and J 9 bases, leaving 17 bases between the germline ends. The CDR3 DNA reads TGCGCCAGCAGCAGGATTACGGACACCCCCATTCAGTACTTC. Amino acids: CASSRITDTPIQYF.

The chain combines TRBV28 with TRBJ2-3; the match to TRBD2 covers 16 bases. V shed 5 bases and J 8 bases; nucleotides not matched to a gene: 7. Germline V gene data show CDR1 as MDHEN and CDR2 as SYDVKM. There are 16 residues in the CDR3. CDR3 loop: CASSPPGTSGRGTQYF. For the CDR3, the DNA is TGTGCCAGCAGTCCCCCCGGGACTAGCGGGAGGGGTACGCAGTATTTT.

CDR3 nucleotides: TGTGCCAGCATGTGGACAGGGGGCGAGCAGTACTTC. Protein sequence: CASMWTGGEQYF. The chain recombines TRBV6-1 with TRBJ2-7, with 10 positions matching TRBD1. Germline loops: CDR1 MNHNS, CDR2 SASEGT. The CDR3 is 12 amino acids. V shed 7 bases and J 6 bases; nucleotides not matched to a gene: 3.

A note on this clone: This sample also contains other DNA sequences that code for the same CDR3. The V call is TRBV28, the J call TRBJ1-5; D is ambiguous. This CDR3 has 14 amino acids. V shed 1 base and J shed 1 base, with 5 bases lying between them. Germline lookup yields CDR1 MDHEN and CDR2 SYDVKM. CDR3 sequence: CASSLSGSNQPQHF. In nucleotides, the CDR3 is TGTGCCAGCAGTTTATCCGGGAGCAATCAGCCCCAGCATTTT.

The chain links TRBV5-4 to TRBJ1-5; TRBD1 might be the D (5 bases). The CDR3 length is 16 residues. Germline CDR1 and CDR2: SGHNT and YYREEE (reference sequence). V was clipped by 0 bases and J by 1 base, with 11 bases between them. CDR3 sequence (DNA): TGTGCCAGCAGCTTGGACGGGGGGACGAGCAATCAGCCCCAGCATTTT. Amino acids: CASSLDGGTSNQPQHF.

The rearrangement links TRBV7-9 to TRBJ2-3; D uncertain. The CDR3 consists of 12 residues. Germline lookup yields CDR1 SEHNR and CDR2 FQNEAQ (reference sequence). V lost 7 bases, J lost 4 bases, and 9 bases lay in between. This chain's CDR3 is CASTPRPDTQYF. The CDR3 DNA is TGTGCCAGCACCCCTAGACCAGATACGCAGTATTTT.

This rearrangement joins TRBV7-2 to TRBJ2-1; D is possibly TRBD2 (6 bases). The CDR3 has 19 amino acids. Germline assignment: CDR1 SGHTA and CDR2 FQGNSA. Trimming left V 4 bases short and J 2 bases short, with 24 bases between. DNA of the CDR3: TGTGCCAGCAGCTCAGACAGCCTGACCGGGACTCCTGCCTACAATGAGCAGTTCTTC. Its translation is CASSSDSLTGTPAYNEQFF.

This clone was seen a single time. The J gene is TRBJ2-7, the V gene TRBV6-5; D not resolved. V lost 6 bases and J 0 bases, leaving 15 bases between the germline ends. This CDR3 spans 15 amino acids. In germline, CDR1 is MNHEY, CDR2 SVGAGI. The CDR3 bases are TGTGCCAGCAGCCCGAATTTCCTGAGCTCCTACGAGCAGTACTTC. Translation: CASSPNFLSSYEQYF.

This clone occurred once. V gene TRBV18 combines with J gene TRBJ1-1; D might be TRBD1 (5 bases). Trimming left V 11 bases short and J 3 bases short, with 16 bases between. This CDR3 is built from 13 residues. Per the germline V gene, CDR1 is KGHSH and CDR2 is LQKENI. The CDR3: CAESAGRDTEAFF. The CDR3 DNA is TGTGCCGAAAGCGCAGGGAGGGACACTGAAGCTTTCTTT.

The rearrangement links TRBV7-3 to TRBJ2-7; D is undetermined. V was shortened by 7 bases and J by 1 base, with 8 bases between the two germline ends. From germline, CDR1 is SGHTA and CDR2 FQGTGA. The CDR3 covers 12 residues. The CDR3 coding sequence is TGTGCCAGCACCCTCCCTTCCTACGAGCAGTACTTC. The encoded protein is CASTLPSYEQYF.

The gene calls are TRBV7-3 and TRBJ2-2, with TRBD2 matching 8 bases. The J segment lost 4 bases and the V segment lost 4 bases, leaving 2 bases of the junction unmatched. The CDR3 is made up of 14 amino acids. Germline V lookup: CDR1 SGHTA, CDR2 FQGTGA. CDR3 loop: CASSSGTSTGELFF. The DNA of the CDR3 is TGTGCCAGCAGCTCCGGGACTAGCACCGGGGAGCTGTTTTTT.

This chain joins TRBV5-1 and TRBJ2-3, with 8 bases aligning to TRBD2. Per germline, CDR1 SGHRS and CDR2 YFSETQ. The CDR3 sequence is 14 residues long. Losses at the gene ends were 6 bases for V and 4 bases for J; bases not matched to a gene: 7. The CDR3 region has the DNA TGCGCCAGCATGAGCGGGAGTAAAGCAGATACGCAGTATTTT. The encoded protein is CASMSGSKADTQYF. The full variable domain, with the rest looked up from reference TRBV5-1 and TRBJ2-3, is KAGVTQTPRYLIKTRGQQVTLSCSPISGHRSVSWYQQTPGQGLQFLFEYFSETQRNKGNFPGRFSGRQFSNSRSEMNVSTLELGDSALYLCASMSGSKADTQYFGPGTRLTVL.

The J gene is TRBJ1-4, the V gene TRBV28; the D gene is possibly TRBD1 (6 bases). This CDR3 region has 12 residues. Germline V gene data show CDR1 as MDHEN and CDR2 as SYDVKM. Deletions cut 5 bases from V and 8 bases from J, with 9 bases between. The CDR3 bases are TGTGCCAGCAGTCGGGGGGGCGAAAAACTGTTTTTT. It specifies CASSRGGEKLFF.

V usage is TRBV19 and J usage is TRBJ1-1; tentatively, D is TRBD1 (6 bases). Between the trimmed V and J ends, which lost 6 bases and 2 bases, there was a span of 13 bases. Germline CDR1 is LNHDA and CDR2 is SQIVND (reference sequence). The CDR3 spans 14 residues. Here the CDR3 DNA reads TGTGCCAGTAGGAATGGACAGACCAACACTGAAGCTTTCTTT. It codes for CASRNGQTNTEAFF. Filled out from reference TRBV19 and TRBJ1-1, the complete variable domain reads DGGITQSPKYLFRKEGQNVTLSCEQNLNHDAMYWYRQDPGQGLRLIYYSQIVNDFQKGDIAEGYSVSREKKESFPLTVTSAQKNPTAFYLCASRNGQTNTEAFFGQGTRLTVV.

V gene TRBV18 combines with J gene TRBJ2-6; 7 nucleotides agree with TRBD1. CDR3 length: 15 amino acids. Trimming removed 4 bases from V and 2 bases from J; junction bases left unmatched: 2. Germline values: CDR1 KGHSH, CDR2 LQKENI. DNA for the CDR3: TGTGCCAGCTCACTCCAGGGGGCTGGGGCCAACGTCCTGACTTTC. It yields the protein CASSLQGAGANVLTF.

The J gene is TRBJ1-4, the V gene TRBV5-4; 7 bases match TRBD1. The J segment lost 0 bases and the V segment lost 4 bases, leaving 9 bases of the junction unmatched. The V gene's germline CDR1 is SGHNT and CDR2 YYREEE (reference sequence). The CDR3 consists of 17 residues. As DNA, the CDR3 is TGTGCCAGCAGCGGCGGGACAGCCGATCCAACTAATGAAAAACTGTTTTTT. Protein sequence: CASSGGTADPTNEKLFF.